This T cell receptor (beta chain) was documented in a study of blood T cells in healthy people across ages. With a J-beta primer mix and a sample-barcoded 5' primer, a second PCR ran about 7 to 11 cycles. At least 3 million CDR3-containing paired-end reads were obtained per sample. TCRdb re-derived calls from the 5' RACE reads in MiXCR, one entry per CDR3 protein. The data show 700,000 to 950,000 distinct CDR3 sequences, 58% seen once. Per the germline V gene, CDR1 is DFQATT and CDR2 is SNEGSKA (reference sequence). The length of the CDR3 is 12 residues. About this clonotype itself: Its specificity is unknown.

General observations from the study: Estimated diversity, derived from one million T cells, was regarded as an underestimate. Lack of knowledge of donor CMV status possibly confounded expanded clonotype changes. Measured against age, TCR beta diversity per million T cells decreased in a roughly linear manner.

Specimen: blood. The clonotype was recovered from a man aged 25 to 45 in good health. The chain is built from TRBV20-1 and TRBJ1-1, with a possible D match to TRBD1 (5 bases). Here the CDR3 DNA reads TGCGGGGGGGGATTGCTGAACACTGAAGCTTTCTTT. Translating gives CGGGLLNTEAFF.